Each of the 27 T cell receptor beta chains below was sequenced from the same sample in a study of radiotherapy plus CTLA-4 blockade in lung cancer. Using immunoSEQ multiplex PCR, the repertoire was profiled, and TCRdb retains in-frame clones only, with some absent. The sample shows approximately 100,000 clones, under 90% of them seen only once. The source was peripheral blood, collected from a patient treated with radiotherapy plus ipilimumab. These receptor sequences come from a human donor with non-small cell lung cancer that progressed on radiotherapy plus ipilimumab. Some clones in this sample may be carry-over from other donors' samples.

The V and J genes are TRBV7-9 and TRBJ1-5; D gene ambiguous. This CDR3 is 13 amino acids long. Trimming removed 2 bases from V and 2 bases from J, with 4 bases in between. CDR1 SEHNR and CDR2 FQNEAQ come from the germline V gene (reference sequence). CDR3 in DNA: TGTGCCAGCAGCTTACAGGGCAATCAGCCCCAGCATTTT. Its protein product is CASSLQGNQPQHF. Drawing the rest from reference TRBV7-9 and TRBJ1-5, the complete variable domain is DTGVSQNPRHKITKRGQNVTFRCDPISEHNRLYWYRQTLGQGPEFLTYFQNEAQLEKSRLLSDRFSAERPKGSFSTLEIQRTEQGDSAMYLCASSLQGNQPQHFGDGTRLSIL.

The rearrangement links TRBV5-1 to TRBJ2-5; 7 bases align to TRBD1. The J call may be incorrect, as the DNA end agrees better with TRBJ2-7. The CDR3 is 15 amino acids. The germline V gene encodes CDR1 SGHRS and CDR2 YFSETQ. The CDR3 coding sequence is TGCGCCAGCAGCTACGACTCCGGGACAGCCTACGAGCAGTACTTC. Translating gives CASSYDSGTAYEQYF.

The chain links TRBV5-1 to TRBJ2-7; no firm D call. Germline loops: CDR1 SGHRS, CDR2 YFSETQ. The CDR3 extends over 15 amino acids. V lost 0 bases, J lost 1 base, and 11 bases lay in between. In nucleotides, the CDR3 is TGCGCCAGCAGCTTGGACCCGCAGGTGTCCTACGAGCAGTACTTC. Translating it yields CASSLDPQVSYEQYF.

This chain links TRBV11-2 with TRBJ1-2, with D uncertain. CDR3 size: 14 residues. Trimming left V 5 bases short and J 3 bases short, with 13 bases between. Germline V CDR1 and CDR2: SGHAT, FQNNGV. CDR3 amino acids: CASSKAAFDYGYTF. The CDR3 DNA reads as TGTGCCAGCAGCAAAGCCGCCTTCGACTATGGCTACACCTTC.

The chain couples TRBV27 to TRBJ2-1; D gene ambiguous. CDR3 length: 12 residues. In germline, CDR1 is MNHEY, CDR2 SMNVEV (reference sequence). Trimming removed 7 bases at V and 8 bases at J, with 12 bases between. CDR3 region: CASTRTGDEQFF. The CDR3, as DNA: TGTGCCAGCACGAGGACGGGCGATGAGCAGTTCTTC.

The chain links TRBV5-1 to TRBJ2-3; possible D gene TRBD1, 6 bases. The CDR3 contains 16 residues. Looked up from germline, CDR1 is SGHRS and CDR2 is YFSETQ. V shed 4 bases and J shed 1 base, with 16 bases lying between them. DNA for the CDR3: TGCGCCAGCAGCCAACAAACGGGACAAGGCACAGATACGCAGTATTTT. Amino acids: CASSQQTGQGTDTQYF.

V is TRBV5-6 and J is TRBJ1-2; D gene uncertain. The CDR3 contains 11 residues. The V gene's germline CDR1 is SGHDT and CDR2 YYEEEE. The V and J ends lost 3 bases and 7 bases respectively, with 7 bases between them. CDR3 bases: TGTGCCAGCAGCTGGGAGGGTGGCTACACCTTC. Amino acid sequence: CASSWEGGYTF.

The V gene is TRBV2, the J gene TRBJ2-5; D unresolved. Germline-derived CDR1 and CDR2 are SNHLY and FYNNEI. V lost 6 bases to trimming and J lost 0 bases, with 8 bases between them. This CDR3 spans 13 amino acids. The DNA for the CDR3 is TGTGCCAGCAGCCGGGTTAACCAAGAGACCCAGTACTTC. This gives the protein CASSRVNQETQYF.

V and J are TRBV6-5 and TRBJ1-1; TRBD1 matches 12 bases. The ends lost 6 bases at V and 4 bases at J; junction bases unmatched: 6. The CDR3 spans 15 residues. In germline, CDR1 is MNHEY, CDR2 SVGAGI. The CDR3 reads CASSHRDRGPTEAFF. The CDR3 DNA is TGTGCCAGCAGCCACAGGGACAGGGGGCCCACTGAAGCTTTCTTT.

The CDR3 nucleotides are TGTGCCTGGAGACTAGCGGGTGCTTACAATGAGCAGTTCTTC. It specifies CAWRLAGAYNEQFF. The V gene is TRBV30, the J gene TRBJ2-1; TRBD2 aligns across 9 bases. The CDR3 spans 14 residues. Per germline, CDR1 GTSNPN and CDR2 SVGIG (reference sequence). Trimming cost V 3 bases and J 4 bases; bases outside gene matches: 4.

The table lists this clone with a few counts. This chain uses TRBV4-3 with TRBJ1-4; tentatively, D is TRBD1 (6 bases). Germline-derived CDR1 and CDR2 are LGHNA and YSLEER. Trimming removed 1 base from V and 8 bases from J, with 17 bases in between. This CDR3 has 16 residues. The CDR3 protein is CASSQVVQGRGEKLFF. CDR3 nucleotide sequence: TGCGCCAGCAGCCAAGTTGTCCAGGGGAGAGGAGAAAAACTGTTTTTT.

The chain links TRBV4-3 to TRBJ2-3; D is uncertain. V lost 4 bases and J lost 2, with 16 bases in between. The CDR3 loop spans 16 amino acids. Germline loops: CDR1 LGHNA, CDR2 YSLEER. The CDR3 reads CASSPGWGWDTDTQYF. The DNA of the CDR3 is TGCGCCAGCAGCCCAGGCTGGGGTTGGGACACAGATACGCAGTATTTT.

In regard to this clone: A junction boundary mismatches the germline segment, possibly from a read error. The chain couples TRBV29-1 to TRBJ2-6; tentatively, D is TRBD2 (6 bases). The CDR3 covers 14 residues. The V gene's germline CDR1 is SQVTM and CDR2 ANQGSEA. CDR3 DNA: TGCAGCGTCGAAGGAGGGGCTGGGGCCAACGTCCTGACTTTC. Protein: CSVEGGAGANVLTF.

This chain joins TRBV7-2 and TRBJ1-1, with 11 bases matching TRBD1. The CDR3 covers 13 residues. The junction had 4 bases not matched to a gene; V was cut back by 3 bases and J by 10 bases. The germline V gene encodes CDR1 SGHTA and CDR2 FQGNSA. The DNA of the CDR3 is TGTGCCAGCAGCTTGGGGACAGGGGGGCGAGCTTTCTTT. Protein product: CASSLGTGGRAFF.

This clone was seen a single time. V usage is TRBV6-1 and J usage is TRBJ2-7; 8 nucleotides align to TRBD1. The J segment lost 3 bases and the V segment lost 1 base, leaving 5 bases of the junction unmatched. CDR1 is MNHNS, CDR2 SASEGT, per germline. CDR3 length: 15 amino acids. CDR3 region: CASSEVRTGHYEQYF. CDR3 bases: TGTGCCAGCAGTGAAGTCAGGACAGGGCACTACGAGCAGTACTTC.

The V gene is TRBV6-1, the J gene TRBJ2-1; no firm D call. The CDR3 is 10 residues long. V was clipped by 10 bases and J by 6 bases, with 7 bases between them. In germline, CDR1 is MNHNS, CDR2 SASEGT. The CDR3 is CATISNEQFF. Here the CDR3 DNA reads TGTGCCACCATAAGCAATGAGCAGTTCTTC.

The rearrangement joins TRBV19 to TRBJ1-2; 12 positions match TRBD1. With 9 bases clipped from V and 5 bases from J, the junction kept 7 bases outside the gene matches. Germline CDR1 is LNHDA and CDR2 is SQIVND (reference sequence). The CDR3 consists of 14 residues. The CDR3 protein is CASTGTGGLYGYTF. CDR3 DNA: TGTGCCAGCACCGGGACAGGGGGCCTTTATGGCTACACCTTC.

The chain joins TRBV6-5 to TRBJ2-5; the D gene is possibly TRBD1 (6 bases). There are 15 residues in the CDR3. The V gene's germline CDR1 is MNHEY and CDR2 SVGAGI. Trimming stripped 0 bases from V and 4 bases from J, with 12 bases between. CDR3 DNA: TGTGCCAGCAGTTACTCCCGGACAGTCTCAGAGACCCAGTACTTC. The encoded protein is CASSYSRTVSETQYF.

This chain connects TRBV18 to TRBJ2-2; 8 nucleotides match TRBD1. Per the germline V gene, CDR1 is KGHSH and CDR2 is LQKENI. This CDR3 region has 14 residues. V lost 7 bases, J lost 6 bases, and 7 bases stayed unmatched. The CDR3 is CASWGTGQPGELFF. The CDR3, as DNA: TGTGCCAGCTGGGGGACAGGCCAACCCGGGGAGCTGTTTTTT.

The CDR3 DNA sequence: TGCGCCAGCAGCCAAGATGACCCCCCTAAGGCCACCTTC. Protein sequence: CASSQDDPPKATF. This chain links TRBV4-1 with TRBJ1-2; unclear D gene. V gave up 0 bases and J gave up 13 bases, with 15 bases separating them. The CDR3 covers 13 residues. Germline values: CDR1 MGHRA, CDR2 YSYEKL.

DNA for the CDR3: TGTGCCAGCAGGGGGACATCCCACTCTGGAAACACCATATATTTT. Translating gives CASRGTSHSGNTIYF. This chain links TRBV6-6 with TRBJ1-3; tentatively, D is TRBD1 (6 bases). The V gene's germline CDR1 is MNHNY and CDR2 SVGAGI (reference sequence). The V gene lost 6 bases and the J gene lost 0 bases, with 12 bases spanning the gap. This CDR3 spans 15 amino acids.

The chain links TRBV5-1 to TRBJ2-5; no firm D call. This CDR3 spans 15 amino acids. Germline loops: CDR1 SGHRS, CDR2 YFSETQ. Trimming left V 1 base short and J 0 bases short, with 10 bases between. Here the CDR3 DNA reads TGCGCCAGCAGCTTGCAGACAACGTACCAAGAGACCCAGTACTTC. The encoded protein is CASSLQTTYQETQYF.

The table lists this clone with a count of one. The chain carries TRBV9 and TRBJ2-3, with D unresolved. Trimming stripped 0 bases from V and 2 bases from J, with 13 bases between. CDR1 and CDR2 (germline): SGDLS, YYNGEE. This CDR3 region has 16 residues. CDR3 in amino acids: CASSVDWLGLTDTQYF. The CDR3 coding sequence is TGTGCCAGCAGCGTAGATTGGCTGGGCCTCACAGATACGCAGTATTTT.

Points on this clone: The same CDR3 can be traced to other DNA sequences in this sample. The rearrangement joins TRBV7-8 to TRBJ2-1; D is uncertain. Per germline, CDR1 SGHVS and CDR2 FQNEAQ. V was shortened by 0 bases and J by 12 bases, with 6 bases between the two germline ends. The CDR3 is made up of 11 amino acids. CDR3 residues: CASSLAVRQFF. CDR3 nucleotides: TGTGCCAGCAGCTTAGCTGTCCGGCAGTTCTTC.

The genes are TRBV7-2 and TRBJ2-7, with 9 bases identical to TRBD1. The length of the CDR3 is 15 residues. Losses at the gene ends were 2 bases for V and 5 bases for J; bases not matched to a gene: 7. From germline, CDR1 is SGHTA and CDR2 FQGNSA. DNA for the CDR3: TGTGCCAGCAGCTTATTTGGACAGGGGTTGAACGAGCAGTACTTC. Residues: CASSLFGQGLNEQYF.

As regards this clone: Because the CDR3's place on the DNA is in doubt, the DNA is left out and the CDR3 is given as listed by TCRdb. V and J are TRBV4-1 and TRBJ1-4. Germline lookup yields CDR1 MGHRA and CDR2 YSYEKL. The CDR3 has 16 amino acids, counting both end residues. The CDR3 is CASSQDFDRLMKNCFF.

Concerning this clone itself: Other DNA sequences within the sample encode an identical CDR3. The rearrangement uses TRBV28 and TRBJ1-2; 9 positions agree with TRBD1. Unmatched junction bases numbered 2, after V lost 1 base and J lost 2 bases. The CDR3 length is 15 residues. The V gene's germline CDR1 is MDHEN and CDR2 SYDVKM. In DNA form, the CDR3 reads TGTGCCAGCAGTTTATCGGGACAGGGAAACTATGGCTACACCTTC. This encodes CASSLSGQGNYGYTF.